These 15 T cell receptor beta chains were sequenced from one sample in a study of blood T cell repertoires in COVID-19. The table came from immunoSEQ multiplex PCR; TCRdb's copy has only in-frame clones and leaves some out. The data contain over 120,000 clones, about 87% of them singletons. Sequencing was performed on peripheral blood. The source is a woman aged 45-65 years with active or convalescent COVID-19.

The chain recombines TRBV28 with TRBJ1-2; D is unresolved. Germline V gene data show CDR1 as MDHEN and CDR2 as SYDVKM. The CDR3 runs to 11 residues. Trimming stripped 8 bases from V and 8 bases from J, with 12 bases between. CDR3 sequence reads: CASGPPRGYTF. In DNA, the CDR3 is TGTGCCAGCGGTCCGCCCCGGGGCTACACCTTC.

This chain joins TRBV7-2 and TRBJ2-1; perhaps TRBD2 as D (7 bases). This CDR3 contains 14 residues. Germline V gene data show CDR1 as SGHTA and CDR2 as FQGNSA. Trimming pared 3 bases from V and 6 bases from J, leaving 12 bases between. The CDR3 reads CASSFSAGANEQFF. The CDR3 DNA is TGTGCCAGCAGCTTTTCCGCGGGGGCCAATGAGCAGTTCTTC.

This clone was picked up a small number of times. This chain connects TRBV15 to TRBJ1-2; perhaps TRBD1 as D (6 bases). The V end lost 5 bases, the J end lost 4 bases, and 11 bases lay between the germline ends. Germline V gene lookup returns CDR1 LNHNV and CDR2 YYDKDF (reference sequence). This CDR3 spans 13 amino acids. CDR3 protein: CATSGTQGYGYTF. In nucleotides, the CDR3 is TGTGCCACCAGCGGGACACAGGGCTATGGCTACACCTTC.

This clone has a count of ten or more. In DNA form, the CDR3 reads TGTGCCAGCTCAGCCGGACTAGCGGGGGCTGAGCAGTTCTTC. It encodes CASSAGLAGAEQFF. The chain carries TRBV18 and TRBJ2-1, with 13 nucleotides matching TRBD2. The CDR3 runs 14 residues. Trimming at V came to 5 bases and at J to 9 bases, leaving 4 bases not matched to a gene. Per the germline V gene, CDR1 is KGHSH and CDR2 is LQKENI. Full variable domain (missing parts from reference TRBV18 and TRBJ2-1): NAGVMQNPRHLVRRRGQEARLRCSPMKGHSHVYWYRQLPEEGLKFMVYLQKENIIDESGMPKERFSAEFPKEGPSILRIQQVVRGDSAAYFCASSAGLAGAEQFFGPGTRLTVL.

J is TRBJ1-4 and V is TRBV2; a possible D gene is TRBD1 (6 bases). The CDR3 extends over 14 amino acids. Germline CDR1 and CDR2: SNHLY and FYNNEI. V was trimmed by 6 bases and J by 2 bases, leaving 10 bases between them. The CDR3 region is CASSLDRTNEKLFF. The CDR3 region has the DNA TGTGCCAGCAGCCTTGACAGGACTAATGAAAAACTGTTTTTT.

This chain uses TRBV5-8 with TRBJ1-1; maybe TRBD1 (5 bases). Between the trimmed V and J ends, which lost 4 bases and 4 bases, there was a span of 14 bases. The CDR3 covers 14 residues. Germline CDR1 is SGHTS and CDR2 is YDEGEE. The CDR3 loop is CASSHRTRSTEAFF. The CDR3 region has the DNA TGTGCCAGCAGCCATCGGACAAGGAGCACTGAAGCTTTCTTT.

The chain is built from TRBV28 and TRBJ1-1, with TRBD1 matching 8 bases. After removal of 2 bases from V and 0 bases from J, the junction contained 11 bases not matched to a gene. CDR3 length: 18 amino acids. CDR1 is MDHEN, CDR2 SYDVKM, per germline. CDR3 coding DNA: TGTGCCAGCAGTTTACCTCATGGACAGGGTGGGATGAACACTGAAGCTTTCTTT. Amino acids: CASSLPHGQGGMNTEAFF. The full variable domain, with the rest looked up from reference TRBV28 and TRBJ1-1, is DVKVTQSSRYLVKRTGEKVFLECVQDMDHENMFWYRQDPGLGLRLIYFSYDVKMKEKGDIPEGYSVSREKKERFSLILESASTNQTSMYLCASSLPHGQGGMNTEAFFGQGTRLTVV.

This chain joins TRBV15 and TRBJ1-1; D unresolved. The germline gives CDR1 LNHNV, CDR2 YYDKDF (reference sequence). The CDR3 covers 13 residues. Trimming stripped 5 bases from V and 1 base from J, with 8 bases between. The CDR3 DNA sequence: TGTGCCACCAGCTCCGACACGAACACTGAAGCTTTCTTT. Protein sequence: CATSSDTNTEAFF.

The J gene is TRBJ2-3, the V gene TRBV3-1 (or the pseudogene TRBV3-2); 7 bases match TRBD1. Germline CDR1 is LGHDT and CDR2 is YNNKEL (reference sequence). V lost 5 bases and J lost 8; bases outside the gene matches: 4. The CDR3 length is 12 residues. CDR3 sequence: CASSDRVVTQYF. The CDR3 nucleotides read TGTGCCAGCAGCGACAGGGTGGTTACGCAGTATTTT.

The chain joins TRBV29-1 to TRBJ1-1; no clear D gene. Trimming left V 1 base short and J 0 bases short, with 9 bases between. CDR1 is SQVTM and CDR2 is ANQGSEA in the germline V gene. The CDR3 runs 14 residues. The CDR3 DNA follows: TGCAGCGTTGAAGGACGGGTTCTGAACACTGAAGCTTTCTTT. This encodes CSVEGRVLNTEAFF. The full variable domain, rest sourced from reference TRBV29-1 and TRBJ1-1, is SAVISQKPSRDICQRGTSLTIQCQVDSQVTMMFWYRQQPGQSLTLIATANQGSEATYESGFVIDKFPISRPNLTFSTLTVSNMSPEDSSIYLCSVEGRVLNTEAFFGQGTRLTVV.

This sequence joins TRBV2 and TRBJ1-1, with TRBD1 identical over 8 bases. CDR1 is SNHLY, CDR2 FYNNEI, per germline. This CDR3 is built from 14 residues. V was pared by 6 bases and J by 4 bases, with 7 bases of the junction left unmatched. CDR3 protein: CASSFRGRPTEAFF. As DNA, the CDR3 is TGTGCCAGCAGCTTCAGGGGGCGACCCACTGAAGCTTTCTTT.

The chain joins TRBV4-1 to TRBJ2-7; TRBD2 aligns across 12 bases. CDR3 length: 16 amino acids. V was pared by 3 bases and J by 3 bases, with 6 bases of the junction left unmatched. Germline-derived CDR1 and CDR2 are MGHRA and YSYEKL. CDR3 bases: TGCGCCAGCAGCCACTCCGGGACTAGCGGGTTCTACGAGCAGTACTTC. This encodes CASSHSGTSGFYEQYF.

The chain uses TRBV18 and TRBJ1-2, with D possibly TRBD1 on 6 matching bases. Trimming cost V 5 bases and J 4 bases, with 17 bases left between them. The CDR3 covers 15 residues. Germline CDR1 reads KGHSH; CDR2 reads LQKENI. CDR3 in amino acids: CASSESTGLVYGYTF. CDR3 in DNA: TGTGCCAGCTCAGAGTCGACAGGCCTCGTCTATGGCTACACCTTC.

The genes are TRBV7-8 and TRBJ2-1; D possibly corresponds to TRBD2 (6 bases). The CDR3 spans 16 residues. The germline gives CDR1 SGHVS, CDR2 FQNEAQ. The V gene lost 6 bases and the J gene lost 0 bases, with 15 bases spanning the gap. The CDR3 sequence is CASRQAGSLSYNEQFF. For the CDR3, the DNA is TGTGCCAGCAGGCAGGCGGGGTCGCTCTCCTACAATGAGCAGTTCTTC.

V gene TRBV27 combines with J gene TRBJ2-1; a possible D gene is TRBD2 (7 bases). Trimming removed 0 bases from V and 3 bases from J, with 12 bases in between. The CDR3 length is 16 residues. The germline gives CDR1 MNHEY, CDR2 SMNVEV (reference sequence). The CDR3 here is CASSLSWGGSYNEQFF. As DNA, the CDR3 is TGTGCCAGCAGTTTATCCTGGGGGGGCAGCTACAATGAGCAGTTCTTC.